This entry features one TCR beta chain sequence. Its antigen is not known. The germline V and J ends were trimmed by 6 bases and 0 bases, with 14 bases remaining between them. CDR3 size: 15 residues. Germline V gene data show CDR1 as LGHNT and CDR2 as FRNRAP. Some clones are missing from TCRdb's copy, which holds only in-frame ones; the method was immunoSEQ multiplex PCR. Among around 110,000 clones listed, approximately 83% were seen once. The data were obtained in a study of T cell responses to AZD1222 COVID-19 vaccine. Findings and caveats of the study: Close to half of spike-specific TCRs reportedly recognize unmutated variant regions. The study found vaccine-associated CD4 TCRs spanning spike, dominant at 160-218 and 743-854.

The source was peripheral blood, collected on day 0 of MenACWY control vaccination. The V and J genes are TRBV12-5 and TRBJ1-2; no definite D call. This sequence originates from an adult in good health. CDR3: CASGFAGRPNYGYTF. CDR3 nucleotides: TGTGCTAGTGGCTTCGCGGGCCGTCCTAACTATGGCTACACCTTC.